This T cell receptor (beta chain) comes out of a study of T cell changes during pregnancy in multiple sclerosis. Only in-frame clones appear in the TCRdb table, and some are missing; sequencing was by immunoSEQ multiplex PCR. The sample carries around 92,000 clones, approximately 95% recorded once. CDR3 length equals 14 residues. V lost 8 bases and J 4 bases, leaving 17 bases between the germline ends. Looked up from germline, CDR1 is MNHEY and CDR2 is SMNVEV (reference sequence). Sequenced here: peripheral blood, sampled after pregnancy. The chain carries TRBV27 and TRBJ1-1, with D possibly being TRBD1 (5 bases). The clonotype originates from a female donor with multiple sclerosis, enrolled in a pregnancy study. CDR3 amino acids: CASRNGQGGTEAFF. DNA for the CDR3: TGTGCCAGCCGTAACGGGCAGGGAGGCACTGAAGCTTTCTTT.